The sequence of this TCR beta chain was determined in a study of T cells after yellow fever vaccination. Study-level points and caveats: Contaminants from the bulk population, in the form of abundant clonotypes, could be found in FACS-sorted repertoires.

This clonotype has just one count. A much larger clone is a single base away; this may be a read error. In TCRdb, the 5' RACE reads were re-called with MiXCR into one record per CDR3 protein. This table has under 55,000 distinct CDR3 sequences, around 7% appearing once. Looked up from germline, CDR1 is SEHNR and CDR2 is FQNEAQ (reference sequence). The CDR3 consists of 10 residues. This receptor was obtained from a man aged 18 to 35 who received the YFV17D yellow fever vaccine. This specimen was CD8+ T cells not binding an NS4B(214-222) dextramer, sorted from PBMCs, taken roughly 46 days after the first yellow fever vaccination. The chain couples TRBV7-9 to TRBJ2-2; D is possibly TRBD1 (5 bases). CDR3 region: CASGIGDLFF. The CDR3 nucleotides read TGTGCCAGCGGGATAGGGGATCTGTTTTTT.